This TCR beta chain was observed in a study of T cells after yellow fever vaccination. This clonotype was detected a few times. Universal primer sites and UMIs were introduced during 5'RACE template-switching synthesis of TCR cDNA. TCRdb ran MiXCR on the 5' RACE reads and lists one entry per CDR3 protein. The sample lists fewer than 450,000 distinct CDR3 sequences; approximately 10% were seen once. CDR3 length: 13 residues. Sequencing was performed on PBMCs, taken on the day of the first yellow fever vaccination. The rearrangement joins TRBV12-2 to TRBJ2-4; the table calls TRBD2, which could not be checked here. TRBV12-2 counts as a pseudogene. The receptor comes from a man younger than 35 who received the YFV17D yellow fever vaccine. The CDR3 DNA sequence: TGTGCAAGTCGCTTAGCGATGGTCGACGGGCGGGACTTC. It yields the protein CASRLAMVDGRDF.